Below are 20 T cell receptor beta chains sequenced from a single sample in a study. Each CDR3 protein is one row after TCRdb ran MiXCR on the RT-PCR reads. The sample shows 650,000 to 800,000 distinct CDR3 sequences, approximately 14% of them seen only once. The sequenced sample was memory CD4+ T cells from blood. These receptors originate from a female donor in good health, serving as a healthy control.

To note about this clonotype: At one end the junction does not follow the germline gene, possibly because of a read error. This chain connects TRBV11-2 to TRBJ2-2, with 10 bases identical to TRBD2. The CDR3 is 15 residues long. Germline CDR1 and CDR2: SGHAT and FQNNGV. CDR3 amino acids: CASSLGTAGSGRSAF. The CDR3 nucleotides read TGTGCCAGCAGCTTAGGGACAGCCGGTAGCGGGAGGTCTGCTTTT. Complete variable domain (other parts from reference TRBV11-2 and TRBJ2-2): EAGVAQSPRYKIIEKRQSVAFWCNPISGHATLYWYQQILGQGPKLLIQFQNNGVVDDSQLPKDRFSAERLKGVDSTLKIQPAKLEDSAVYLCASSLGTAGSGRSAFGEGSRLTVL.

This clonotype was recorded a few times. The DNA for the CDR3 is TGTGCCAGCAGCACGTTCGGGGCGGGAGAATACAATGAGCAGTTCTTC. This gives the protein CASSTFGAGEYNEQFF. This chain joins TRBV28 and TRBJ2-1; 7 bases line up with TRBD2. CDR1 is MDHEN, CDR2 SYDVKM, per germline. This CDR3 has 16 residues. Germline trimming cut 6 bases from V and 4 bases from J; bases unmatched to any gene: 12.

Ten or more counts support this clonotype. V gene TRBV5-1 combines with J gene TRBJ2-1; 10 nucleotides match TRBD1. Trimming at V came to 4 bases and at J to 4 bases, leaving 2 bases not matched to a gene. This CDR3 region has 14 residues. From germline, CDR1 is SGHRS and CDR2 YFSETQ. CDR3: CASSRTGGYNEQFF. CDR3 nucleotide sequence: TGCGCCAGCAGCCGGACAGGGGGGTACAATGAGCAGTTCTTC.

In this sample, this clonotype turned up a few times. The chain has TRBV29-1 and TRBJ2-5; D is uncertain. The CDR3 sequence is 13 residues long. Trimming cost V 3 bases and J 5 bases, with 13 bases left between them. CDR1 is SQVTM, CDR2 ANQGSEA, per germline. CDR3 in amino acids: CSVDRGAGETQYF. In nucleotides, the CDR3 is TGCAGCGTTGATCGAGGAGCCGGGGAGACCCAGTACTTC.

This clonotype was observed a handful of times. The chain has TRBV6-6 and TRBJ1-5; D call uncertain. CDR1 MNHNY and CDR2 SVGAGI come from the germline V gene (reference sequence). The CDR3 consists of 14 residues. Between the trimmed V and J ends, which lost 7 bases and 11 bases, there was a span of 21 bases. The CDR3 DNA reads TGTGCCAGCAACCTCACCCCCCAGTCTGAAGCCCAGCATTTT. Protein product: CASNLTPQSEAQHF.

This sequence joins TRBV4-2 and TRBJ2-1; 12 positions match TRBD2. The length of the CDR3 is 15 residues. Germline loops: CDR1 LGHNA, CDR2 YNFKEQ. The junction had 9 bases not matched to a gene; V was cut back by 0 bases and J by 15 bases. The CDR3 region has the DNA TGTGCCAGCAGCCAAGAATTACTAGCGGGAGGAGGGCTGTTCTTC. This encodes CASSQELLAGGGLFF.

This clonotype was recorded a few times. The chain uses TRBV10-3 and TRBJ1-5, with unresolved D. CDR1 and CDR2 (germline): ENHRY, SYGVKD. The CDR3 loop spans 13 amino acids. Trimming pared 9 bases from V and 4 bases from J, leaving 13 bases between. The CDR3 sequence is CAISDGPNQPQHF. The DNA for the CDR3 is TGTGCCATATCGGACGGCCCTAATCAGCCCCAGCATTTT.

This clonotype appeared a few times. The chain links TRBV20-1 to TRBJ1-2, with D tentatively TRBD1 (5 bases). The CDR3 contains 15 residues. Germline CDR1 DFQATT, CDR2 SNEGSKA (reference sequence). V lost 1 base, J lost 2 bases, and 14 bases lay in between. In DNA, the CDR3 is TGCAGTGCTAGAGGGGATACTGGACAAAACTATGGCTACACCTTC. Translation: CSARGDTGQNYGYTF.

The V gene is TRBV6-2 or TRBV6-3, the J gene TRBJ2-7; 10 nucleotides align to TRBD2. The germline CDR1 and CDR2 sequences are MNHEY and SVGEGT. There are 14 residues in the CDR3. J gave up 3 bases and V 8 bases, and 7 bases lay outside the gene matches. CDR3 DNA: TGTGCCAGCCACCCTAGCGGGAGAATCTACGAGCAGTACTTC. The encoded protein is CASHPSGRIYEQYF.

This clonotype was observed at least ten times. The chain links TRBV5-1 to TRBJ1-1; D is undetermined. The length of the CDR3 is 15 residues. The germline V gene has CDR1 SGHRS and CDR2 YFSETQ. V gave up 2 bases and J gave up 1 base, with 12 bases separating them. Written as DNA, the CDR3 is TGCGCCAGCAGCTTTGACGGCGGCGGGAACACTGAAGCTTTCTTT. Its translation is CASSFDGGGNTEAFF.

This clonotype was recorded many times. The chain couples TRBV5-5 to TRBJ2-2, with D perhaps matching TRBD1 or TRBD2 (5 bases each). V lost 4 bases and J lost 3, with 16 bases in between. The germline V gene has CDR1 SGHKS and CDR2 YYEKEE (reference sequence). This CDR3 spans 16 amino acids. CDR3 sequence: CASSAGPRGDTGELFF. CDR3 DNA: TGTGCCAGCAGCGCGGGCCCTCGAGGGGACACCGGGGAGCTGTTTTTT. Full variable domain (missing parts from reference TRBV5-5 and TRBJ2-2): DAGVTQSPTHLIKTRGQQVTLRCSPISGHKSVSWYQQVLGQGPQFIFQYYEKEERGRGNFPDRFSARQFPNYSSELNVNALLLGDSALYLCASSAGPRGDTGELFFGEGSRLTVL.

The rearrangement links TRBV11-2 to TRBJ2-7; 7 positions match TRBD2. After removal of 0 bases from V and 3 bases from J, the junction contained 5 bases not matched to a gene. Germline CDR1 reads SGHAT; CDR2 reads FQNNGV. CDR3 length: 15 residues. The chain's CDR3 is CASSLDPGRYYEQYF. CDR3 in DNA: TGTGCCAGCAGCTTAGATCCCGGGAGGTACTACGAGCAGTACTTC.

Only one count was recorded for this clonotype. The chain recombines TRBV11-2 with TRBJ2-1; D is perhaps TRBD2 (6 bases). The CDR3 spans 15 residues. The V gene's germline CDR1 is SGHAT and CDR2 FQNNGV. V was pared by 1 base and J by 6 bases, with 13 bases between. The CDR3 sequence is CASSLGTAGSNEQFF. DNA for the CDR3: TGTGCCAGCAGCTTAGGGACGGCGGGATCCAATGAGCAGTTCTTC.

In this sample, this clonotype turned up many times. The V call is TRBV7-9, the J call TRBJ1-1, with D possibly matching TRBD1 (5 bases). V was clipped by 5 bases and J by 0 bases, with 10 bases between them. The CDR3 has 14 amino acids. CDR1 SEHNR and CDR2 FQNEAQ come from the germline V gene (reference sequence). DNA for the CDR3: TGTGCCAGCAGCCCGGGGCTCCTGAACACTGAAGCTTTCTTT. This sequence encodes CASSPGLLNTEAFF.

The chain has TRBV28 and TRBJ1-5; D is unresolved. The CDR3 contains 17 residues. Germline V gene data show CDR1 as MDHEN and CDR2 as SYDVKM. V was pared by 3 bases and J by 0 bases, with 15 bases between. Here the CDR3 DNA reads TGTGCCAGCAGTTTGTCGGGTGGGCGGAGTAGCAATCAGCCCCAGCATTTT. Residues: CASSLSGGRSSNQPQHF.

The genes are TRBV6-2 or TRBV6-3 and TRBJ2-3; D is undetermined. V gave up 2 bases and J gave up 14 bases, with 14 bases separating them. The CDR3 loop spans 12 amino acids. Germline values: CDR1 MNHEY, CDR2 SVGEGT. CDR3 bases: TGTGCCAGCAGTTACGCAACTAACGAAGCGTATTTT. It translates to CASSYATNEAYF.

This clonotype was detected ten times or more. The gene calls are TRBV4-2 and TRBJ2-1; the D gene is possibly TRBD2 (6 bases). V was trimmed by 3 bases and J by 1 base, leaving 19 bases between them. The CDR3 sequence is 18 residues long. CDR1 is LGHNA, CDR2 YNFKEQ, per germline. This CDR3 reads CASSHPERRDESYNEQFF. CDR3 in DNA: TGTGCCAGCAGCCATCCTGAGAGGCGGGACGAGTCCTACAATGAGCAGTTCTTC.

This chain connects TRBV20-1 to TRBJ2-5, with 7 nucleotides matching TRBD2. The CDR3 sequence is 14 residues long. Trimming at V came to 5 bases and at J to 4 bases, leaving 10 bases not matched to a gene. CDR1 and CDR2 from the germline V gene are DFQATT and SNEGSKA (reference sequence). CDR3 in amino acids: CSAPPYGGGETQYF. In DNA, the CDR3 is TGCAGTGCTCCCCCCTATGGGGGGGGAGAGACCCAGTACTTC.

This clonotype was counted between two and nine times. The genes are TRBV9 and TRBJ2-7, with 11 nucleotides matching TRBD2. The V gene's germline CDR1 is SGDLS and CDR2 YYNGEE. V lost 2 bases and J lost 3; bases outside the gene matches: 7. The CDR3 sequence is 16 residues long. The DNA for the CDR3 is TGTGCCAGCAGCGTTAGCGGGAGGGCCGAGCTCTACGAGCAGTACTTC. Translation gives CASSVSGRAELYEQYF.

In its sample, this clonotype was seen many times. The rearrangement uses TRBV29-1 and TRBJ2-3; D is unresolved. The CDR3 extends over 17 amino acids. Germline CDR1 and CDR2: SQVTM and ANQGSEA. V was trimmed by 5 bases and J by 6 bases, leaving 27 bases between them. The CDR3 region is CSVSTPTRTLSSDTQYF. The CDR3 region has the DNA TGCAGCGTTTCAACTCCTACCAGGACCCTCTCATCGGATACGCAGTATTTT.